These 10 T cell receptor beta chains originate from one sample sequenced in a study of T cell repertoires in cytomegalovirus infection. TCRdb analysed the reads with MiXCR anew, one entry per CDR3 protein. This sample has almost 500,000 distinct CDR3 sequences, with about 10% found just once. Sequenced sample: PBMCs. The origin of the receptors is a human donor in good health (CMV status not recorded). Some clones in this sample may be carry-over from other donors' samples.

In its sample, this clonotype was seen many times. The chain joins TRBV27 to TRBJ2-1, with no clear D. The length of the CDR3 is 16 residues. The V end was cut by 3 bases, the J end by 0 bases, with 12 bases between. Germline V lookup: CDR1 MNHEY, CDR2 SMNVEV (reference sequence). In DNA form, the CDR3 reads TGTGCCAGCAGTTTTATACAGACCAGCTCCTACAATGAGCAGTTCTTC. Translated, it gives CASSFIQTSSYNEQFF.

This clonotype occurred many times. This chain connects TRBV7-8 to TRBJ1-5; D may be TRBD1 (6 bases). The ends were cut back, 4 bases at V and 7 bases at J, with 23 bases in the middle. The CDR3 contains 17 residues. Germline lookup yields CDR1 SGHVS and CDR2 FQNEAQ. The CDR3 DNA reads as TGTGCCAGCAGCTCGCCAGGTGGGGGGGGCGTAGACCAGCCCCAGCATTTT. Translated: CASSSPGGGGVDQPQHF. The full variable domain, its missing parts supplied by reference TRBV7-8 and TRBJ1-5, is GAGVSQSPRYKVAKRGQDVALRCDPISGHVSLFWYQQALGQGPEFLTYFQNEAQLDKSGLPSDRFFAERPEGSVSTLKIQRTQQEDSAVYLCASSSPGGGGVDQPQHFGDGTRLSIL.

Regarding this clonotype: A much more abundant neighbour one base away suggests this may be a read error. The chain is built from TRBV7-3 and TRBJ2-3, with 8 nucleotides matching TRBD2. The V segment lost 4 bases and the J segment 1 base; nucleotides outside the gene matches: 4. Germline V lookup: CDR1 SGHTA, CDR2 FQGTGA. The CDR3 is made up of 15 amino acids. CDR3: CASSWGLVGTDTQYF. CDR3 DNA sequence: TGTGCCAGCAGCTGGGGACTAGTGGGCACAGATACGCAGTATTTT.

This clonotype was found many times. The chain combines TRBV7-2 with TRBJ2-7; perhaps TRBD2 as D (6 bases). The germline CDR1 and CDR2 sequences are SGHTA and FQGNSA. Trimming took off 5 bases at V and 3 bases at J, with 17 bases between the two ends. This CDR3 has 15 residues. CDR3 sequence (DNA): TGTGCCAGCAGCCCCTTAAGCGGGCCCAGCTACGAGCAGTACTTC. It encodes CASSPLSGPSYEQYF.

This clonotype was seen repeatedly, ten times or more. V usage is TRBV7-9 and J usage is TRBJ2-3; D unresolved. CDR1 is SEHNR and CDR2 is FQNEAQ in the germline V gene (reference sequence). V shed 4 bases and J shed 1 base, with 12 bases lying between them. This CDR3 has 15 amino acids. CDR3: CASSSRSFGTDTQYF. DNA of the CDR3: TGTGCCAGCAGCTCAAGGAGCTTTGGCACAGATACGCAGTATTTT.

The gene calls are TRBV6-5 and TRBJ1-2; TRBD1 matches at 9 bases. Germline V gives CDR1 MNHEY, CDR2 SVGAGI. The CDR3 contains 13 residues. V lost 6 bases, J lost 7 bases, and 6 bases stayed unmatched. For the CDR3, the DNA is TGTGCCAGCAGAGGACAGGGGTCGTTTGGCTACACCTTC. It translates to CASRGQGSFGYTF.

This clonotype was counted many times. The chain links TRBV7-8 to TRBJ2-5; D may correspond to TRBD1 or TRBD2 (8 bases each). Looked up from germline, CDR1 is SGHVS and CDR2 is FQNEAQ. This CDR3 contains 17 residues. V dropped 4 bases and J dropped 4 bases, with 22 bases sitting between them. Here the CDR3 reads CASSSPGGPGQVETQYF. The CDR3, as DNA: TGTGCCAGCAGCTCCCCGGGGGGGCCGGGACAGGTAGAGACCCAGTACTTC.

This clonotype showed up just once. V is TRBV19 and J is TRBJ1-1; 9 bases map to TRBD1. The J segment lost 3 bases and the V segment lost 6 bases, leaving 5 bases of the junction unmatched. This CDR3 spans 14 amino acids. CDR1 and CDR2 (germline): LNHDA, SQIVND (reference sequence). CDR3 residues: CASRSGDRDTEAFF. DNA for the CDR3: TGTGCCAGTAGAAGTGGGGACAGGGACACTGAAGCTTTCTTT.

This clonotype was observed at least ten times. The chain couples TRBV7-2 to TRBJ1-1; 7 bases fit TRBD1. V dropped 1 base and J dropped 3; count of bases not matched to a gene: 8. From germline, CDR1 is SGHTA and CDR2 FQGNSA. CDR3 length equals 16 residues. The CDR3 spells CASSLGYGQADTEAFF. In nucleotides, the CDR3 is TGTGCCAGCAGCTTAGGTTATGGACAGGCGGACACTGAAGCTTTCTTT.

This clonotype was detected a few times. This chain uses TRBV7-9 with TRBJ2-1; tentatively, D is TRBD1 (6 bases). V was shortened by 6 bases and J by 7 bases, with 13 bases between the two germline ends. Per germline, CDR1 SEHNR and CDR2 FQNEAQ (reference sequence). The CDR3 is made up of 13 amino acids. DNA of the CDR3: TGTGCCAGCAGTTCCGTAGGGGGAAATGAGCAGTTCTTC. Its translation is CASSSVGGNEQFF.